Listed below are T cell receptor beta chains from one sample, sequenced in a study of CD8+ T cells in alopecia areata. Measured with immunoSEQ multiplex PCR; TCRdb has only the in-frame clones, and not every one. The table shows about 110,000 clones, with 59% occurring only once. The sample was CD8+ T cells sorted from blood. All receptors come from a human donor in good health. Each CDR3 is given with its conserved first and last residue. The order of the fields is clone size, J gene, D gene, V gene, CDR3 protein, CDR3 DNA. A D gene is named only where the DNA matches it firmly. Clone size is stated in some rows and not others, as once, few, many or a class when expanded.

. TRBJ2-1 . TRBV9 CASSTSSGTGKYNEQFF TGTGCCAGCAGCACGAGTTCCGGGACCGGAAAGTACAATGAGCAGTTCTTC
. TRBJ2-1 . TRBV5-6 CASSSAGGEQFF TGTGCCAGCAGCTCCGCAGGAGGTGAGCAGTTCTTC
. TRBJ1-5 . TRBV4-3 CASSQDLGTWRSQHF TGCGCCAGCAGCCAAGATCTGGGGACATGGAGGTCCCAGCATTTT
once TRBJ1-6 TRBD1 TRBV7-9 CASSLGQGLPLHF TGTGCCAGCAGCTTAGGACAGGGGTTACCCCTCCACTTT
. TRBJ2-3 . TRBV30 CAWSAGNTDTQYF TGTGCCTGGAGTGCGGGGAACACAGATACGCAGTATTTT
. TRBJ1-1 . TRBV19 CASSLDGEAFF TGTGCCAGTAGTCTCGACGGTGAAGCTTTCTTT
. TRBJ2-5 . TRBV15 CATSRGSITGTQYF TGTGCCACCAGCAGGGGTTCCATTACGGGGACCCAGTACTTC
. TRBJ2-2 TRBD1 TRBV13 CASSLGPDRDTGELFF TGTGCCAGCAGCTTAGGTCCGGACAGGGACACCGGGGAGCTGTTTTTT
few TRBJ1-2 . TRBV29-1 CSADTGSNYGYTF TGCAGCGCTGATACAGGGTCCAACTATGGCTACACCTTC
. TRBJ2-5 TRBD1 TRBV6-5 CASSYRDSLQETQYF TGTGCCAGCAGTTACAGGGACAGTCTCCAAGAGACCCAGTACTTC
. TRBJ2-1 . TRBV5-6 CASSFSQGEQFF TGTGCCAGCAGCTTTAGTCAGGGTGAGCAGTTCTTC
. TRBJ2-7 TRBD1 TRBV5-1 CASSFGQAYEQYF TGCGCCAGCAGCTTCGGACAGGCCTACGAGCAGTACTTC
. TRBJ2-7 . TRBV10-3 CAISESRGYEQYF TGTGCCATCAGTGAGTCGAGAGGTTACGAGCAGTACTTC
once TRBJ2-2 . TRBV2 CASSGAGYTGELFF TGTGCCAGCAGTGGGGCAGGGTACACCGGGGAGCTGTTTTTT
. TRBJ2-5 . TRBV5-6 CASSLGIGETQYF TGTGCCAGCAGCTTGGGGATTGGGGAGACCCAGTACTTC
. TRBJ2-7 . TRBV10-3 CAIGGREQYF TGTGCCATCGGGGGTCGTGAGCAGTACTTC
. TRBJ2-7 . TRBV5-4 CASSGGLRGYEQYF TGTGCCAGCAGCGGGGGGTTGAGGGGCTACGAGCAGTACTTC
. TRBJ2-3 TRBD2 TRBV13 CASSLPAGGTDTQYF TGTGCCAGCAGCTTACCAGCGGGGGGCACAGATACGCAGTATTTT
few TRBJ2-1 TRBD2 TRBV6-4 CASSDWARGGLGEQFF TGTGCCAGCAGTGACTGGGCGCGGGGGGGCCTGGGTGAGCAGTTCTTC
few TRBJ1-2 . TRBV14 CASSRGNYGYTF TGTGCCAGCAGCAGAGGGAACTATGGCTACACCTTC
. TRBJ2-3 . TRBV6-6 CASSAHRGGTDTQYF TGTGCCAGCAGTGCCCACAGGGGGGGAACAGATACGCAGTATTTT
. TRBJ2-1 . TRBV4-3 CASSQDHRPRLYNEQFF TGCGCCAGCAGCCAAGATCACAGACCCCGCCTTTACAATGAGCAGTTCTTC
few TRBJ1-5 . TRBV11-2 CASSLRPVGAAGNQPQHF TGTGCCAGCAGCTTAAGGCCGGTTGGGGCGGCTGGCAATCAGCCCCAGCATTTT
. TRBJ2-3 TRBD1 TRBV29-1 CSGRDRAYEDTQYF TGCAGCGGCCGGGACAGGGCCTACGAAGATACGCAGTATTTT
. TRBJ2-7 . TRBV5-6 CASSLAQDEQYF TGTGCCAGCAGCTTGGCGCAGGACGAGCAGTACTTC
. TRBJ1-1 . TRBV5-1 CASSLEGAEAFF TGCGCCAGCAGCTTGGAAGGGGCTGAAGCTTTCTTT
. TRBJ1-4 . TRBV7-9 CASSLPVAEKLFF TGTGCCAGCAGCCTGCCGGTAGCCGAAAAACTGTTTTTT
. TRBJ1-2 TRBD1 TRBV6-6 CASSPLGQGIDGYTF TGTGCCAGCAGTCCCTTGGGACAGGGTATAGATGGCTACACCTTC
. TRBJ2-7 . TRBV25-1 CASSDSTESYEQYF TGTGCCAGCAGTGACTCGACAGAGTCCTACGAGCAGTACTTC
. TRBJ1-2 TRBD1 TRBV13 CASSPGTGPSYGYTF TGTGCCAGCAGCCCCGGGACAGGACCGAGCTATGGCTACACCTTC
. TRBJ2-5 TRBD2 TRBV5-6 CASSMGLAGVETQYF TGTGCCAGCAGCATGGGACTAGCGGGGGTTGAGACCCAGTACTTC